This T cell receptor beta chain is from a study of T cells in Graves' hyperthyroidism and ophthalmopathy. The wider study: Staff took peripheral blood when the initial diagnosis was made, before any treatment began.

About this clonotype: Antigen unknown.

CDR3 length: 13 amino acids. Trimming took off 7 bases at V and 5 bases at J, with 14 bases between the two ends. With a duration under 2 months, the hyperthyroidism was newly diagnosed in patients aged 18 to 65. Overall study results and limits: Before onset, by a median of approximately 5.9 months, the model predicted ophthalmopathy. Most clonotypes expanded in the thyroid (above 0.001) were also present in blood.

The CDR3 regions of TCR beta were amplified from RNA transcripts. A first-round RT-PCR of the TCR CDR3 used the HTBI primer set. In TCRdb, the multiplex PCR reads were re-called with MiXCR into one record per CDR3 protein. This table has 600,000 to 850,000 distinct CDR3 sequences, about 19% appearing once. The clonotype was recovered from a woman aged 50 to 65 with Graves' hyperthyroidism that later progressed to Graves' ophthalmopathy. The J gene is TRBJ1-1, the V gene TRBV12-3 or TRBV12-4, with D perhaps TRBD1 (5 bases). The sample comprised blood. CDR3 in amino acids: CASTLTDGTEAFF. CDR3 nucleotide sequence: TGTGCCAGCACCCTGACAGATGGAACTGAAGCTTTCTTT.